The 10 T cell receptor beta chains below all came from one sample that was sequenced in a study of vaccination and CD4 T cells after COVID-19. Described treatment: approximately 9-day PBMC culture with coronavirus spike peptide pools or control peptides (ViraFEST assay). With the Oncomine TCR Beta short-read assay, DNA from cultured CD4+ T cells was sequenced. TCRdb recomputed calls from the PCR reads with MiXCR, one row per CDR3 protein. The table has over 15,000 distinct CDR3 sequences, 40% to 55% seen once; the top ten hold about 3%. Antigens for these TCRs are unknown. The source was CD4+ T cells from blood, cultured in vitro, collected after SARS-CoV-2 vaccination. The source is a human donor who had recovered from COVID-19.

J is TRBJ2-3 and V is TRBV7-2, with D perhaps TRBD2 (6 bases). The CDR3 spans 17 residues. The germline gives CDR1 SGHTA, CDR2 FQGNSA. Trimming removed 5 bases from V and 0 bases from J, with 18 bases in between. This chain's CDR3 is CASSRWGDGGSTDTQYF. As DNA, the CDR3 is TGTGCCAGCAGCCGCTGGGGAGACGGGGGTAGCACAGATACGCAGTATTTT.

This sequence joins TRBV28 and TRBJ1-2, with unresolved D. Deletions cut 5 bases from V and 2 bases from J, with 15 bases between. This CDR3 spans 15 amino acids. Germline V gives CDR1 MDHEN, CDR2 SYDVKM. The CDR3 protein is CASSGLQLGNYGYTF. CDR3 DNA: TGTGCCAGCAGTGGACTCCAACTGGGGAACTATGGCTACACCTTC.

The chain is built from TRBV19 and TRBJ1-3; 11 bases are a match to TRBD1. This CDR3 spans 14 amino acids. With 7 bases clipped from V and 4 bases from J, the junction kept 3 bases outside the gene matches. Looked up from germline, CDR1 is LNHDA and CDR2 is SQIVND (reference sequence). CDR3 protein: CASTDRGPGNTIYF. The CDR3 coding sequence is TGTGCCAGTACGGACAGGGGGCCGGGAAACACCATATATTTT.

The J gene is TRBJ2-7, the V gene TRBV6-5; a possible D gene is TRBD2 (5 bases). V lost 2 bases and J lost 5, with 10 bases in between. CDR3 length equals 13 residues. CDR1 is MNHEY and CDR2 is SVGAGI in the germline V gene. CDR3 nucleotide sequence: TGTGCCAGCAGTTACCCGGGGATCCACGAGCAGTACTTC. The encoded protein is CASSYPGIHEQYF.

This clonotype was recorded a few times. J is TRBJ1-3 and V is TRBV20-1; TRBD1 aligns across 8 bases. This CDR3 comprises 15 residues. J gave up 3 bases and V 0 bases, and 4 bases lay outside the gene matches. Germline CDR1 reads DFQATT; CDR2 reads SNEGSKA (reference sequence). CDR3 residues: CSARDSRGLGNTIYF. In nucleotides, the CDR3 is TGCAGTGCTAGAGATTCCAGGGGGCTTGGAAACACCATATATTTT.

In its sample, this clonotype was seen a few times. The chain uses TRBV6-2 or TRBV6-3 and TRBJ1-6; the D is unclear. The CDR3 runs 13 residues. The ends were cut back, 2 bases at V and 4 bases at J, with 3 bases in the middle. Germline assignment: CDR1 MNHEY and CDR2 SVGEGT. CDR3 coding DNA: TGTGCCAGCAGTTACCTGTATAATTCACCCCTCCACTTT. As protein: CASSYLYNSPLHF.

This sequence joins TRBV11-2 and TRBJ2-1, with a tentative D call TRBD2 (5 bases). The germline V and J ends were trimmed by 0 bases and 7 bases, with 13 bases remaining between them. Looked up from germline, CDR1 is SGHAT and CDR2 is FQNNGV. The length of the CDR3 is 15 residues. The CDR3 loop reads CASSLDLVASNEQFF. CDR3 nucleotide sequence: TGTGCCAGCAGCTTAGATTTGGTAGCGTCGAATGAGCAGTTCTTC. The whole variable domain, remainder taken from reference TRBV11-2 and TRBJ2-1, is EAGVAQSPRYKIIEKRQSVAFWCNPISGHATLYWYQQILGQGPKLLIQFQNNGVVDDSQLPKDRFSAERLKGVDSTLKIQPAKLEDSAVYLCASSLDLVASNEQFFGPGTRLTVL.

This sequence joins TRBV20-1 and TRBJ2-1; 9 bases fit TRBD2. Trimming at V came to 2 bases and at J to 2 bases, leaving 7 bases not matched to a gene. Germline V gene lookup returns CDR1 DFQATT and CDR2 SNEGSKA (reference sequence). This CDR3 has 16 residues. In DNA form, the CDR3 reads TGCAGTGCTAGAAGGAAGGCGGGGGGGCCCTACAATGAGCAGTTCTTC. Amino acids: CSARRKAGGPYNEQFF.

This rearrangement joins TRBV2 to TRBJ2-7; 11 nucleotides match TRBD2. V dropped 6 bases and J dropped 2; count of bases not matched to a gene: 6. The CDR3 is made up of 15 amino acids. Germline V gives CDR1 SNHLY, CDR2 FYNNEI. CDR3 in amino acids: CASRDLAGGPYEQYF. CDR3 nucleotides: TGTGCCAGCAGGGACTTAGCGGGAGGGCCCTACGAGCAGTACTTC.

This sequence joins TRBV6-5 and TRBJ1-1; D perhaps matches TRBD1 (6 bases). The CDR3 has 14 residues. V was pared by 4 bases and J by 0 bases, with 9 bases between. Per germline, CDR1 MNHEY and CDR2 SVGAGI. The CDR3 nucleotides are TGTGCCAGCAGTTCCAGGGACATGAACACTGAAGCTTTCTTT. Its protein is CASSSRDMNTEAFF.